Here is one TCR beta chain with its context. The CDR3 extends over 12 amino acids. The ends lost 7 bases at V and 4 bases at J; junction bases unmatched: 4. Germline assignment: CDR1 SGHDT and CDR2 YYEEEE. TCRdb reprocessed the RT-PCR reads with MiXCR, giving one entry per CDR3 protein. The sample contains over 350,000 distinct CDR3 sequences, about a sixth of which appear only once. This sample is drawn from a study of patients and donors after allogeneic stem cell transplantation. The TCR was taken from a human donor who was either an allogeneic HSCT recipient or a stem cell or donor lymphocyte infusion donor (not recorded which). It is not recorded whose cells these are; they may come from a transplant donor. This chain uses TRBV5-6 with TRBJ1-2; 7 nucleotides agree with TRBD1. Specimen: blood, either unsorted or a sorted T cell fraction (not recorded which). As DNA, the CDR3 is TGTGCCAGCGGGGGACAGCCCTATGGCTACACCTTC. Protein sequence: CASGGQPYGYTF.